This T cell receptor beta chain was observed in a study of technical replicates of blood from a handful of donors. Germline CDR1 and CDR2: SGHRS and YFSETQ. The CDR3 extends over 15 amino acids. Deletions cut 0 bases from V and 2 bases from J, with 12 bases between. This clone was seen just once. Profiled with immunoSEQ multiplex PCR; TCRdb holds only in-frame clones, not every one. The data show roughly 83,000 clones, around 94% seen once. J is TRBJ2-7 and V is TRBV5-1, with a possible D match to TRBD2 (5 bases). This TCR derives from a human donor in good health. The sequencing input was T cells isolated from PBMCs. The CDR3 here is CASSLGEGNPYEQYF. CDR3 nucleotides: TGCGCCAGCAGCTTGGGTGAGGGCAACCCCTACGAGCAGTACTTC.